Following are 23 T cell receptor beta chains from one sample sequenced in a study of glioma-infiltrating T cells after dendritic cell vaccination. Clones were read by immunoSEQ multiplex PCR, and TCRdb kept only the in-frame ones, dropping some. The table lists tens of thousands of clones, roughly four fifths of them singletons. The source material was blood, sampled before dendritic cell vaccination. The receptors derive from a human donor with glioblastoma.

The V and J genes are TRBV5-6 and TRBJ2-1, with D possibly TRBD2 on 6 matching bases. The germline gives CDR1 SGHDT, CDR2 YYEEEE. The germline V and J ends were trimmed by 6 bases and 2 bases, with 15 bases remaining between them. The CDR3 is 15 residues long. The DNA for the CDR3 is TGTGCCAGCACCCGTTGGGACTCTCCCTACAATGAGCAGTTCTTC. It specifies CASTRWDSPYNEQFF.

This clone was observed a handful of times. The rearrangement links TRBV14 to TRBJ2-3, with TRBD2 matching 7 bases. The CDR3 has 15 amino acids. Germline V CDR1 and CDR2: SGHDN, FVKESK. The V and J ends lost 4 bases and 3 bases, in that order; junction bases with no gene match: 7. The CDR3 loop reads CASSPRTSRTDTQYF. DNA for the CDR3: TGTGCCAGCAGCCCGAGGACTAGTAGGACAGATACGCAGTATTTT. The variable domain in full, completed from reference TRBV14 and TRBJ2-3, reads EAGVTQFPSHSVIEKGQTVTLRCDPISGHDNLYWYRRVMGKEIKFLLHFVKESKQDESGMPNNRFLAERTGGTYSTLKVQPAELEDSGVYFCASSPRTSRTDTQYFGPGTRLTVL.

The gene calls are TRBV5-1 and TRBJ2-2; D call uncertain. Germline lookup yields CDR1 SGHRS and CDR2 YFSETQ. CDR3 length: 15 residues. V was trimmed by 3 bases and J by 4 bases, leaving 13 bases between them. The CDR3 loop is CASSSTTRGTGELFF. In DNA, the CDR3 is TGCGCCAGCAGCTCAACCACCCGAGGCACCGGGGAGCTGTTTTTT.

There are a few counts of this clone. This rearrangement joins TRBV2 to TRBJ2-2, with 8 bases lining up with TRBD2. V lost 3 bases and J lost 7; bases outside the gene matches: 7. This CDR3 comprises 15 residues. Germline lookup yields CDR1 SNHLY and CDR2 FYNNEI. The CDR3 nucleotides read TGTGCCAGCAGTGAGGCGGGGGGAAGCGACGGGGAGCTGTTTTTT. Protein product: CASSEAGGSDGELFF.

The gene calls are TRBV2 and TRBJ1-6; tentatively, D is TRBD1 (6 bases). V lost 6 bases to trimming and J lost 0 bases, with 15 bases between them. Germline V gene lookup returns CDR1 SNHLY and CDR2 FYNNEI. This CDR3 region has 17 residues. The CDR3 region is CASSYPRGGSYNSPLHF. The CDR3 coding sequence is TGTGCCAGCAGCTATCCGAGGGGGGGCTCCTATAATTCACCCCTCCACTTT.

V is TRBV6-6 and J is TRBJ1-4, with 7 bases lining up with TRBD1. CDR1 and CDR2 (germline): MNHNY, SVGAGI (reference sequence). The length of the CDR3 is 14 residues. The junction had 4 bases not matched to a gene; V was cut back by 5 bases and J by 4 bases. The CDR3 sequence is CASSQTGINEKLFF. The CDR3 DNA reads TGTGCCAGCAGTCAGACAGGGATTAATGAAAAACTGTTTTTT.

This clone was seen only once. DNA of the CDR3: TGCGCCACAGCCCGGACAGGGATGGCGAACACTGAAGCTTTCTTT. It codes for CATARTGMANTEAFF. J is TRBJ1-1 and V is TRBV5-1, with TRBD1 matching over 8 bases. The CDR3 has 15 amino acids. CDR1 is SGHRS and CDR2 is YFSETQ in the germline V gene. The V gene end was trimmed by 9 bases and the J gene end by 1 base; junction bases not matched to a gene: 11.

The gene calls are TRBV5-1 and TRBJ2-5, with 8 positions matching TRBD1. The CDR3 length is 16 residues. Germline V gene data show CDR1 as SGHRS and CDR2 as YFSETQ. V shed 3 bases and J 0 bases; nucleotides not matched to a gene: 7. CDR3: CASSSGTGGYQETQYF. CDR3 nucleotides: TGCGCCAGCAGCTCAGGGACAGGCGGGTACCAAGAGACCCAGTACTTC.

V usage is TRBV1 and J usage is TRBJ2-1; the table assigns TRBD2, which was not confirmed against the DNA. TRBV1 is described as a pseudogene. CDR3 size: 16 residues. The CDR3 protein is CTSSQVTSGGLGEQFF. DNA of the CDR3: TGCACCAGCAGCCAGGTCACTAGCGGGGGGTTGGGTGAGCAGTTCTTC.

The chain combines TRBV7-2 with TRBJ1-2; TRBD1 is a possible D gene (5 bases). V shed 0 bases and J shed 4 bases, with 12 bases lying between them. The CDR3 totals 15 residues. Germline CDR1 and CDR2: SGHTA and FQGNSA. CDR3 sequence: CASSLAGQGLYGYTF. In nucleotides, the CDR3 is TGTGCCAGCAGCTTAGCGGGGCAGGGACTCTATGGCTACACCTTC.

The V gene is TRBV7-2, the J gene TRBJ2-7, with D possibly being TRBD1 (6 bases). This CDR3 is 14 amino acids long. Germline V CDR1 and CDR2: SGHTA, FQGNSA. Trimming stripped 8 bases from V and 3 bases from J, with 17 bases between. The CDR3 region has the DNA TGTGCCAGCCTCCCTCCGGACAGCCGCTACGAGCAGTACGTC. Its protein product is CASLPPDSRYEQYV.

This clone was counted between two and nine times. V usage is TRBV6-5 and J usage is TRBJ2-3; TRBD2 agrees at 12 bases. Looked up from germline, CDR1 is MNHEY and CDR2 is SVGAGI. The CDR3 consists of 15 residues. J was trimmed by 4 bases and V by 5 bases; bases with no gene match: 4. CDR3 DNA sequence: TGTGCCAGCAGTCCGCTAGCGGGGGGGCCAGATACGCAGTATTTT. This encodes CASSPLAGGPDTQYF.

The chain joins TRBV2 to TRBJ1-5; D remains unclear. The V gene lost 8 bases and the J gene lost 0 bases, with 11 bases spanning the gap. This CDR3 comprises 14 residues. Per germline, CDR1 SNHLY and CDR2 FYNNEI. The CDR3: CASVTRHSNQPQHF. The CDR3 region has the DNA TGTGCCAGCGTTACGAGACATAGCAATCAGCCCCAGCATTTT.

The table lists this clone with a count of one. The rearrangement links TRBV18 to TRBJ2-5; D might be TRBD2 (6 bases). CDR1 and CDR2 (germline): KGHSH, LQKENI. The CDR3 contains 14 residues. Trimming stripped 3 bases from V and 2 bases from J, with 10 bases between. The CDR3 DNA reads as TGTGCCAGCTCACCTGTGACTAGTCAAGAGACCCAGTACTTC. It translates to CASSPVTSQETQYF.

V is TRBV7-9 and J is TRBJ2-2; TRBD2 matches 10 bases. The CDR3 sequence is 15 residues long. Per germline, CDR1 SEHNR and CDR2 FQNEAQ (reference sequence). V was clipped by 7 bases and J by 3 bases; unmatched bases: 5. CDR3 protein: CASTPGLADTGELFF. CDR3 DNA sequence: TGTGCCAGCACACCCGGACTAGCGGACACCGGGGAGCTGTTTTTT.

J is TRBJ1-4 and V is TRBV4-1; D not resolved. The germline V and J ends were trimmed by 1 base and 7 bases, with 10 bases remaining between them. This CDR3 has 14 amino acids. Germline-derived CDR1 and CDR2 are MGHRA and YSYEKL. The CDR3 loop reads CASSQAGGSEKLFF. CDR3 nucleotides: TGCGCCAGCAGCCAAGCAGGCGGGTCTGAAAAACTGTTTTTT.

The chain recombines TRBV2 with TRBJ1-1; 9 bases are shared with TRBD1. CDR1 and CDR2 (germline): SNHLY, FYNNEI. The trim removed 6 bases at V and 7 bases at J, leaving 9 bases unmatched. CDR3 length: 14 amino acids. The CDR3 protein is CASREQGAVVEAFF. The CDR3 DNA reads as TGTGCCAGCAGGGAACAGGGGGCGGTGGTTGAAGCTTTCTTT.

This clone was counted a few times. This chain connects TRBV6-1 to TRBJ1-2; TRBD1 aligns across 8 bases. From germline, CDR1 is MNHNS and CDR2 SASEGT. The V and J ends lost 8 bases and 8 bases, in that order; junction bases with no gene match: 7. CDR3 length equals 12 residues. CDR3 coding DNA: TGTGCCAGCCAGCAGGGGGCTGGAGGCTACACCTTC. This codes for CASQQGAGGYTF.

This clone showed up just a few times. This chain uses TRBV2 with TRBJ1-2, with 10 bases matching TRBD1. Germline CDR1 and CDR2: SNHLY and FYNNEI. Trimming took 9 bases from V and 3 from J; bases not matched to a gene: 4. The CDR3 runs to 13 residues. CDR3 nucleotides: TGTGCCAGTGGGACAGGGGCGTACTATGGCTACACCTTC. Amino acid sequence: CASGTGAYYGYTF. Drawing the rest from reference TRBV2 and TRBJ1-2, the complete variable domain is EPEVTQTPSHQVTQMGQEVILRCVPISNHLYFYWYRQILGQKVEFLVSFYNNEISEKSEIFDDQFSVERPDGSNFTLKIRSTKLEDSAMYFCASGTGAYYGYTFGSGTRLTVV.

CDR3 sequence (DNA): TGTGCCAGCAGTTCGAGCGGGAGCGATGGCACAGATACGCAGTATTTT. Translated, it gives CASSSSGSDGTDTQYF. This chain connects TRBV6-5 to TRBJ2-3; 8 nucleotides agree with TRBD2. The CDR3 contains 16 residues. V trimming: 4 bases; J trimming: 1 base; junction bases outside the gene matches: 7. Germline lookup yields CDR1 MNHEY and CDR2 SVGAGI.

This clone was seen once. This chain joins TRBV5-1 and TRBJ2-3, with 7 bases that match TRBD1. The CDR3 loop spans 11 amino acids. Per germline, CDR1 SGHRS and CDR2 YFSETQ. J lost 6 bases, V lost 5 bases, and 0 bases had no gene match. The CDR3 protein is CASRTGDTQYF. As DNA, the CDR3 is TGCGCCAGCAGGACAGGGGATACGCAGTATTTT.

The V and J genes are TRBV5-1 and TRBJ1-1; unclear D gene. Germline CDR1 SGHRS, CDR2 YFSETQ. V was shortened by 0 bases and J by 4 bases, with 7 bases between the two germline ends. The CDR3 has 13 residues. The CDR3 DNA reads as TGCGCCAGCAGCTTGGACGGTGGCACTGAAGCTTTCTTT. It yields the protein CASSLDGGTEAFF.

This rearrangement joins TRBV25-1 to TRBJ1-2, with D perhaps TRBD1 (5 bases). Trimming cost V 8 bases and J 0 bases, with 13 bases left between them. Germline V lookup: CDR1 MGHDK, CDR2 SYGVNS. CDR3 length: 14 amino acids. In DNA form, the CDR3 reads TGTGCCAGCTGCGGGACCGTCTCTAACTATGGCTACACCTTC. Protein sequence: CASCGTVSNYGYTF.